One and the same sample provided the 3 T cell receptor beta chains below, sequenced in a study of T cell changes during pregnancy in multiple sclerosis. TCRdb keeps only in-frame clones here, not all; method: immunoSEQ multiplex PCR. The sample has roughly 33,000 clones, around 90% seen once; the top ten hold around 3%. The source was CD4+ T cells from peripheral blood mononuclear cells, collected in the third trimester of pregnancy. These TCRs come from a female donor in good health, enrolled as a control in a pregnancy study.

The chain couples TRBV6-5 to TRBJ1-5; 10 bases agree with TRBD1. This CDR3 comprises 15 residues. Trimming cost V 3 bases and J 4 bases; bases outside gene matches: 3. Per germline, CDR1 MNHEY and CDR2 SVGAGI. The CDR3 DNA follows: TGTGCCAGCAGTTATGCGGGACAGGGGAATCAGCCCCAGCATTTT. Its protein product is CASSYAGQGNQPQHF.

Here the CDR3 DNA reads TGTGCCAGTAGGCTGGGCATCAATCAGCCCCAGCATTTT. Its protein is CASRLGINQPQHF. V gene TRBV19 combines with J gene TRBJ1-5; D remains unclear. V lost 6 bases and J 3 bases, leaving 9 bases between the germline ends. Germline CDR1 LNHDA, CDR2 SQIVND (reference sequence). The CDR3 runs 13 residues.

The chain couples TRBV10-3 to TRBJ1-6; D possibly corresponds to TRBD1 (5 bases). V was cut by 7 bases and J by 5 bases, with 9 bases left in between. From germline, CDR1 is ENHRY and CDR2 SYGVKD. The CDR3 has 13 residues. Here the CDR3 DNA reads TGTGCCATCAACCAGGACAATAATTCACCCCTCCACTTT. This encodes CAINQDNNSPLHF.